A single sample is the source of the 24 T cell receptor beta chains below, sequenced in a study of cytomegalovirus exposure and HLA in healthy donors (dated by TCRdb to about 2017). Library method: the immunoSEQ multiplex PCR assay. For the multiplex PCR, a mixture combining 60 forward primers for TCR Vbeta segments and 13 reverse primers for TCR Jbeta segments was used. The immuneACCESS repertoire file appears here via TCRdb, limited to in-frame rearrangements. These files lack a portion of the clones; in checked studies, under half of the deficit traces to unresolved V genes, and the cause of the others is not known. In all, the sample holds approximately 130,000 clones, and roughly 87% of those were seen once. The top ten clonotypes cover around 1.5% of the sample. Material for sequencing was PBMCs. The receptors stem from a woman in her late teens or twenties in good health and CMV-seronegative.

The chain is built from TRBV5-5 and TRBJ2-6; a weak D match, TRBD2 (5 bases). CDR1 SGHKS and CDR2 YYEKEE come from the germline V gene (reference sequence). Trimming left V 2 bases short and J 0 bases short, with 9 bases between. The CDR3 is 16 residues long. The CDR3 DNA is TGTGCCAGCAGCTTTGAGGGTAACTCTGGGGCCAACGTCCTGACTTTC. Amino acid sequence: CASSFEGNSGANVLTF. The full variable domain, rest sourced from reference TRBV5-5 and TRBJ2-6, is DAGVTQSPTHLIKTRGQQVTLRCSPISGHKSVSWYQQVLGQGPQFIFQYYEKEERGRGNFPDRFSARQFPNYSSELNVNALLLGDSALYLCASSFEGNSGANVLTFGAGSRLTVL.

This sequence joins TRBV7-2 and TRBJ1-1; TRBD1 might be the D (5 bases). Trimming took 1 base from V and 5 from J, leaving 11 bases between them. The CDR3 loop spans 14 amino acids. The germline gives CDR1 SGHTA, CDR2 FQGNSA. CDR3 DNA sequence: TGTGCCAGCAGCTTAGTTTTTGGGGGGACTGAAGCTTTCTTT. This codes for CASSLVFGGTEAFF. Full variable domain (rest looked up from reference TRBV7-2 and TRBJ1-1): GAGVSQSPSNKVTEKGKDVELRCDPISGHTALYWYRQSLGQGLEFLIYFQGNSAPDKSGLPSDRFSAERTGGSVSTLTIQRTQQEDSAVYLCASSLVFGGTEAFFGQGTRLTVV.

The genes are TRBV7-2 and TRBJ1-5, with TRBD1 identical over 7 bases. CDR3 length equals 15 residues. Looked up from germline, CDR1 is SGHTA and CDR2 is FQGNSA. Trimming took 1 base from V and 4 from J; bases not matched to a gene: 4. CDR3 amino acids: CASSLEAGGNQPQHF. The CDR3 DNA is TGTGCCAGCAGCTTAGAGGCAGGGGGAAATCAGCCCCAGCATTTT.

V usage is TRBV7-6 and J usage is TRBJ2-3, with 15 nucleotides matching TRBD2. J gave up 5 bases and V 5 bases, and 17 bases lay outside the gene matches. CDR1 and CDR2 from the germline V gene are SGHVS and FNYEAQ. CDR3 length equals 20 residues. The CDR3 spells CASSLRWTSGRASRGDTQYF. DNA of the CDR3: TGTGCCAGCAGCCTCCGGTGGACTAGCGGGAGGGCCTCCAGGGGAGATACGCAGTATTTT. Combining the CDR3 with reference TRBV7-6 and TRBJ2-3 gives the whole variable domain GAGVSQSPRYKVTKRGQDVALRCDPISGHVSLYWYRQALGQGPEFLTYFNYEAQQDKSGLPNDRFSAERPEGSISTLTIQRTEQRDSAMYRCASSLRWTSGRASRGDTQYFGPGTRLTVL.

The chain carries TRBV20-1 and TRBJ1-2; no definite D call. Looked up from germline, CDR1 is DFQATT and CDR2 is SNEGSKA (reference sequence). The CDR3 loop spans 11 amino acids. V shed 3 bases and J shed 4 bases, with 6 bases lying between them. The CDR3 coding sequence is TGCAGTGCTAGGAACGGCTATGGCTACACCTTC. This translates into CSARNGYGYTF.

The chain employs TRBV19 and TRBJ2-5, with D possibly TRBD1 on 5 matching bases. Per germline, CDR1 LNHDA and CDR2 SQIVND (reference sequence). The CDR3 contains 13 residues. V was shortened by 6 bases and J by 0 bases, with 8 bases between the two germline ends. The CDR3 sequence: CASSKTDQETQYF. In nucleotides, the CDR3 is TGTGCCAGTAGCAAGACAGACCAAGAGACCCAGTACTTC.

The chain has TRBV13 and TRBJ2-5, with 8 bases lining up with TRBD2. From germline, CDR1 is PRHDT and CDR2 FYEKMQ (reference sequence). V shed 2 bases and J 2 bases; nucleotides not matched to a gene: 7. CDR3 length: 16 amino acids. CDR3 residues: CASSLRSGGLQETQYF. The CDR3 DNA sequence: TGTGCCAGCAGCTTAAGGAGCGGGGGCCTACAAGAGACCCAGTACTTC.

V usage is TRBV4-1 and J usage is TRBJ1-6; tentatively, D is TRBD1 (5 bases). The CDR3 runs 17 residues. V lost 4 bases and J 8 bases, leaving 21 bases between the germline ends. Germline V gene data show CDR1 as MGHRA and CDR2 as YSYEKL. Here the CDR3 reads CASSRKVLQEPDSPLHF. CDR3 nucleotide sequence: TGCGCCAGCAGCCGAAAGGTCCTACAGGAGCCGGATTCACCCCTCCACTTT.

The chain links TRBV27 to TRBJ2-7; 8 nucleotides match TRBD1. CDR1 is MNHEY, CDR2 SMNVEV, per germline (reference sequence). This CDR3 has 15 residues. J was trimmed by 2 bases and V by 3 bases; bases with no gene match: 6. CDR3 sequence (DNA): TGTGCCAGCAGTTTGGACAGGGTTTCGGCCTACGAGCAGTACTTC. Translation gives CASSLDRVSAYEQYF.

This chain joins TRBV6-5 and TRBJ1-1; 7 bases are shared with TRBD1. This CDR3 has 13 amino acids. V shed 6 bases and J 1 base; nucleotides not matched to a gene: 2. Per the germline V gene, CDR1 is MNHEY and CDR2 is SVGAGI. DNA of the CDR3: TGTGCCAGCAGAAGGACAGGGAACACTGAAGCTTTCTTT. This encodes CASRRTGNTEAFF.

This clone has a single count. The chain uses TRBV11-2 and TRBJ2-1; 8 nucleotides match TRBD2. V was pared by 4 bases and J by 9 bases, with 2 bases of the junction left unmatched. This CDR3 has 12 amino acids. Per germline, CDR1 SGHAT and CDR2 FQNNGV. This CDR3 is CASSSAGGEQFF. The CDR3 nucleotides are TGTGCCAGCAGCTCGGCGGGGGGTGAGCAGTTCTTC.

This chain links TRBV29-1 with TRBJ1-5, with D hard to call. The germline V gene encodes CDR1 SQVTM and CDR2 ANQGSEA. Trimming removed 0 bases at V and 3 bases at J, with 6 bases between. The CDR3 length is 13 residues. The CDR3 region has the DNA TGCAGCGTTGAAGAATATCCCAATCAGCCCCAGCATTTT. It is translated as CSVEEYPNQPQHF.

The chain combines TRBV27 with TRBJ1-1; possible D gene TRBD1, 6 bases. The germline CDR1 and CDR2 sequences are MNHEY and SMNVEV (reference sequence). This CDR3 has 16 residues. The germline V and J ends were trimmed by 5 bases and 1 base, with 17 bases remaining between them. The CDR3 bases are TGTGCCAGCAGTCCGCCCCGGGACATACCGAACACTGAAGCTTTCTTT. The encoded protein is CASSPPRDIPNTEAFF.

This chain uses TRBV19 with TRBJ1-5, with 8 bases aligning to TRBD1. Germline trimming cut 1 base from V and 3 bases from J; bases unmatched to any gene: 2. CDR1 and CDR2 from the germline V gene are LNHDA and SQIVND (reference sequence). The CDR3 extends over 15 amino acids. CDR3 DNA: TGTGCCAGTAGTATAGGGGGACAGGACAATCAGCCCCAGCATTTT. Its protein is CASSIGGQDNQPQHF.

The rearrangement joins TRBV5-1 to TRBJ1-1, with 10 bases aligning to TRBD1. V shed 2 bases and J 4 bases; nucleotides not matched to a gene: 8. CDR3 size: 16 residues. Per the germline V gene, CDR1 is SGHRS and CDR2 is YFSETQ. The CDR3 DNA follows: TGCGCCAGCAGCTTCGGGACAGGGGTAGGATTCACTGAAGCTTTCTTT. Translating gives CASSFGTGVGFTEAFF. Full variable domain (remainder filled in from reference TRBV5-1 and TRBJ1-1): KAGVTQTPRYLIKTRGQQVTLSCSPISGHRSVSWYQQTPGQGLQFLFEYFSETQRNKGNFPGRFSGRQFSNSRSEMNVSTLELGDSALYLCASSFGTGVGFTEAFFGQGTRLTVV.

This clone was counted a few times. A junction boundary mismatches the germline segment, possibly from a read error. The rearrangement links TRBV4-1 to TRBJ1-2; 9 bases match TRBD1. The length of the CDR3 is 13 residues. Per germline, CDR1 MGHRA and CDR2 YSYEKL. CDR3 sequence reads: CASSQDDDRGIIF. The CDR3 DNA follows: TGCGCCAGCAGCCAAGACGATGACAGGGGGATCATCTTC.

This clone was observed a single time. The CDR3 DNA follows: TGTGCCAGCAGCTCTCAGTCCGTTGGCAATGAGCAGTTCTTC. Its translation is CASSSQSVGNEQFF. The V and J genes are TRBV7-3 and TRBJ2-1; D remains unclear. CDR3 length: 14 residues. Germline CDR1 is SGHTA and CDR2 is FQGTGA. V was shortened by 4 bases and J by 6 bases, with 13 bases between the two germline ends.

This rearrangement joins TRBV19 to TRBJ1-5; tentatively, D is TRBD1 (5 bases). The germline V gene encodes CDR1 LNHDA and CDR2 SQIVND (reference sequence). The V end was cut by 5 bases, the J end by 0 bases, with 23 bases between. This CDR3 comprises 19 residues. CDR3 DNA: TGTGCCAGTAGTGCGGGACCCACCGTCGAAAGATATAGCAATCAGCCCCAGCATTTT. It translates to CASSAGPTVERYSNQPQHF.

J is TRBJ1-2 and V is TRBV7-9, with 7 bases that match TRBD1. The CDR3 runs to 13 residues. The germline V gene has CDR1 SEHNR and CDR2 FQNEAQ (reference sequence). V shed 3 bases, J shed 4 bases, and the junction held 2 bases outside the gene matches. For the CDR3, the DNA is TGTGCCAGCAGCTTCGGGACAGCCTATGGCTACACCTTC. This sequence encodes CASSFGTAYGYTF.

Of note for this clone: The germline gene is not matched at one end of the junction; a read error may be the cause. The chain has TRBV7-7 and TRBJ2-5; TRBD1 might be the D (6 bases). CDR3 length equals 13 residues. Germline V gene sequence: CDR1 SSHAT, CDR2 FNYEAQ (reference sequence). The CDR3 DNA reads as TGTGCTAGCAGCTTAGTGAGGGGGGAGACCCAGTACTTC. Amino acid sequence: CASSLVRGETQYF.

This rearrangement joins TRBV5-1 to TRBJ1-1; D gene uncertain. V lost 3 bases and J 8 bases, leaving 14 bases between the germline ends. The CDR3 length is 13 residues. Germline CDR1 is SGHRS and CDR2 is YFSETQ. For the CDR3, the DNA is TGCGCCAGCAGCTGGGGAGTTACGATGGAAGCTTTCTTT. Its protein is CASSWGVTMEAFF.

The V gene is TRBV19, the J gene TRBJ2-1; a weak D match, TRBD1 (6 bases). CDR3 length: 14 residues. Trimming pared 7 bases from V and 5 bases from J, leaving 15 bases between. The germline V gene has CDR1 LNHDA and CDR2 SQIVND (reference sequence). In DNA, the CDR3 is TGTGCCAGTACCTTCGTCGACAGGCACAATGAGCAGTTCTTC. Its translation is CASTFVDRHNEQFF.

Here the CDR3 reads CASSQGGQPQHF. The CDR3 DNA sequence: TGTGCCAGTAGTCAGGGGGGTCAGCCCCAGCATTTT. The chain combines TRBV19 with TRBJ1-5; 7 nucleotides agree with TRBD1. CDR3 size: 12 residues. The germline V gene encodes CDR1 LNHDA and CDR2 SQIVND (reference sequence). With V trimmed by 5 bases and J by 6 bases, 1 base remained unmatched.

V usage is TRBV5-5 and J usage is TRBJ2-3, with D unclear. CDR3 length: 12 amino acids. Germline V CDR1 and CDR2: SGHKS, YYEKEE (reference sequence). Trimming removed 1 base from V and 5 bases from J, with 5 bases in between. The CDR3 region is CASSLSGDTQYF. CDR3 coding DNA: TGTGCCAGCAGCTTGTCGGGAGATACGCAGTATTTT.